These 31 T cell receptor beta chains came from one sample sequenced in a study of shared clonotypes between healthy human individuals. Libraries were prepared by immunoSEQ multiplex PCR; TCRdb keeps only in-frame clonotypes and omits some of them. This table has about 1,800,000 clones, approximately 94% appearing once. Naive-designated CD8 cells lacked CD45RO, were positively enriched for CCR7, and omitted terminally differentiated effector memory CD45RA+ cells. The specimen was naive CD8+ T cells sorted from blood. These receptor sequences come from a man younger than 35 in good health.

The rearrangement links TRBV6-1 to TRBJ2-7; 7 nucleotides match TRBD2. The CDR3 runs 15 residues. V was clipped by 6 bases and J by 3 bases; unmatched bases: 11. Germline CDR1 MNHNS, CDR2 SASEGT. CDR3 nucleotide sequence: TGTGCCAGCAGGGGGGGGAGGGCTAATTTCTACGAGCAGTACTTC. Its translation: CASRGGRANFYEQYF.

The chain uses TRBV28 and TRBJ1-5, with 7 bases lining up with TRBD1. The CDR3 is made up of 16 amino acids. Germline trimming cut 6 bases from V and 2 bases from J; bases unmatched to any gene: 10. Germline CDR1 reads MDHEN; CDR2 reads SYDVKM. The CDR3 reads CASSSLRGEGNQPQHF. The CDR3, as DNA: TGTGCCAGCAGCTCGCTCAGGGGGGAAGGCAATCAGCCCCAGCATTTT.

This chain links TRBV7-3 with TRBJ1-1; no clear D. This CDR3 is built from 14 residues. Germline V gene sequence: CDR1 SGHTA, CDR2 FQGTGA. V was trimmed by 5 bases and J by 1 base, leaving 11 bases between them. CDR3 protein: CASSTTEENTEAFF. The CDR3 region has the DNA TGTGCCAGCAGCACCACAGAGGAGAACACTGAAGCTTTCTTT.

This chain joins TRBV14 and TRBJ2-1; D uncertain. This CDR3 spans 12 amino acids. V was shortened by 1 base and J by 3 bases, with 1 base between the two germline ends. Germline-derived CDR1 and CDR2 are SGHDN and FVKESK. CDR3 bases: TGTGCCAGCAGCCAAGTCTACAATGAGCAGTTCTTC. Translation gives CASSQVYNEQFF. The variable domain in full, completed from reference TRBV14 and TRBJ2-1, reads EAGVTQFPSHSVIEKGQTVTLRCDPISGHDNLYWYRRVMGKEIKFLLHFVKESKQDESGMPNNRFLAERTGGTYSTLKVQPAELEDSGVYFCASSQVYNEQFFGPGTRLTVL.

This clone was seen just once. This CDR3 is also generated by other DNA sequences in the sample. The V gene is TRBV9, the J gene TRBJ2-3, with D hard to call. This CDR3 is built from 12 residues. V was trimmed by 2 bases and J by 4 bases, leaving 5 bases between them. CDR1 SGDLS and CDR2 YYNGEE come from the germline V gene. CDR3 amino acids: CASSVPSDTQYF. The CDR3 nucleotides read TGTGCCAGCAGCGTCCCTTCAGATACGCAGTATTTT.

CDR3 sequence reads: CASTEKVPFSNQPQHF. In nucleotides, the CDR3 is TGTGCCAGCACCGAAAAGGTGCCCTTTAGCAATCAGCCCCAGCATTTT. The chain is built from TRBV2 and TRBJ1-5; D gene unclear. The CDR3 consists of 16 residues. Germline V gene lookup returns CDR1 SNHLY and CDR2 FYNNEI. V dropped 7 bases and J dropped 0 bases, with 16 bases sitting between them.

The V call is TRBV30, the J call TRBJ2-7; D not resolved. The V end lost 4 bases, the J end lost 4 bases, and 17 bases lay between the germline ends. The CDR3 is 14 amino acids. Per germline, CDR1 GTSNPN and CDR2 SVGIG (reference sequence). CDR3 region: CAWINPNNYYEQYF. CDR3 DNA: TGTGCCTGGATAAACCCAAATAATTATTACGAGCAGTACTTC.

The chain is built from TRBV7-9 and TRBJ2-7, with D perhaps TRBD1 (6 bases). Germline V gene sequence: CDR1 SEHNR, CDR2 FQNEAQ (reference sequence). Trimming pared 0 bases from V and 5 bases from J, leaving 14 bases between. The CDR3 is 15 amino acids. CDR3 region: CASSLADWTVHEQYF. In nucleotides, the CDR3 is TGTGCCAGCAGCTTAGCCGACTGGACAGTCCACGAGCAGTACTTC.

The gene calls are TRBV15 and TRBJ1-5; D perhaps matches TRBD1 (5 bases). Germline values: CDR1 LNHNV, CDR2 YYDKDF (reference sequence). This CDR3 contains 13 residues. V gave up 3 bases and J gave up 4 bases, with 7 bases separating them. CDR3 sequence: CATSSGGNQPQHF. The DNA of the CDR3 is TGTGCCACCAGCAGTGGGGGGAATCAGCCCCAGCATTTT.

The V call is TRBV7-3, the J call TRBJ2-1; 13 bases are shared with TRBD2. Trimming cost V 5 bases and J 5 bases; bases outside gene matches: 3. CDR1 and CDR2 from the germline V gene are SGHTA and FQGTGA. The CDR3 length is 15 residues. The CDR3 region has the DNA TGTGCCAGCAGCGCGGGACTAGCGGGGAACAATGAGCAGTTCTTC. Its translation: CASSAGLAGNNEQFF.

The chain combines TRBV19 with TRBJ2-5; D is possibly TRBD1 (5 bases). CDR1 and CDR2 from the germline V gene are LNHDA and SQIVND (reference sequence). Trimming stripped 3 bases from V and 5 bases from J, with 13 bases between. The CDR3 covers 14 residues. The CDR3 DNA is TGTGCCAGTAGTATGGTAGGGGTTGGTGAGACCCAGTACTTC. This translates into CASSMVGVGETQYF.

This clone was seen a single time. V gene TRBV30 combines with J gene TRBJ2-2, with a tentative D call TRBD2 (6 bases). V lost 7 bases and J lost 2, with 11 bases in between. The CDR3 has 13 amino acids. Germline V gene sequence: CDR1 GTSNPN, CDR2 SVGIG (reference sequence). The CDR3 nucleotides are TGTGCCTTTGACGGGAGTAACACCGGGGAGCTGTTTTTT. Protein: CAFDGSNTGELFF.

V usage is TRBV15 and J usage is TRBJ1-1, with 8 bases aligning to TRBD1. Unmatched junction bases numbered 9, after V lost 5 bases and J lost 4 bases. The germline V gene has CDR1 LNHNV and CDR2 YYDKDF (reference sequence). The CDR3 has 15 amino acids. The CDR3 region is CATSAWTGPSTEAFF. Written as DNA, the CDR3 is TGTGCCACCAGCGCCTGGACAGGGCCTAGCACTGAAGCTTTCTTT.

In its sample, this clone was seen once. The chain couples TRBV4-1 to TRBJ2-1, with 8 bases fitting TRBD1. The CDR3 runs to 13 residues. Germline CDR1 reads MGHRA; CDR2 reads YSYEKL. The J segment lost 8 bases and the V segment lost 3 bases, leaving 3 bases of the junction unmatched. CDR3 nucleotides: TGCGCCAGCAGCCACTCAGGGGGCGATGAGCAGTTCTTC. Amino acid sequence: CASSHSGGDEQFF.

A remark on this clone: This sample also contains other DNA sequences that code for the same CDR3. The chain recombines TRBV27 with TRBJ2-7, with D possibly being TRBD2 (6 bases). This CDR3 has 11 residues. Trimming stripped 6 bases from V and 7 bases from J, with 10 bases between. Germline CDR1 and CDR2: MNHEY and SMNVEV (reference sequence). The CDR3 here is CASSLGLEQYF. The CDR3 DNA follows: TGTGCCAGCAGCCTAGGACTAGAGCAGTACTTC.

V usage is TRBV2 and J usage is TRBJ2-7; D may be TRBD1 or TRBD2 (6 bases each). V was trimmed by 4 bases and J by 0 bases, leaving 19 bases between them. The germline gives CDR1 SNHLY, CDR2 FYNNEI. This CDR3 region has 17 residues. CDR3 DNA sequence: TGTGCCAGCAGTGGCCCCAGACTAGGACAGACCTCCTACGAGCAGTACTTC. Its protein is CASSGPRLGQTSYEQYF.

The V and J genes are TRBV6-6 and TRBJ2-5; D perhaps matches TRBD2 (6 bases). The V and J ends lost 10 bases and 1 base respectively, with 16 bases between them. Germline lookup yields CDR1 MNHNY and CDR2 SVGAGI (reference sequence). The CDR3 sequence is 14 residues long. The CDR3 DNA reads as TGTGCCACACATCCGGGGGAGACCCAAGAGACCCAGTACTTC. Translating gives CATHPGETQETQYF.

The J gene is TRBJ2-3, the V gene TRBV23-1; D gene uncertain. TRBV23-1 counts as an open reading frame of uncertain function. CDR3 length: 10 amino acids. The V gene lost 3 bases and the J gene lost 7 bases, with 2 bases spanning the gap. The DNA for the CDR3 is TGCGCCAGCAGTCACCATACGCAGTATTTT. It yields the protein CASSHHTQYF.

This chain connects TRBV6-1 to TRBJ2-1; D not resolved. The length of the CDR3 is 17 residues. The germline V gene encodes CDR1 MNHNS and CDR2 SASEGT. V lost 0 bases, J lost 4 bases, and 16 bases lay in between. CDR3: CASSEAWPPVHYNEQFF. The CDR3 region has the DNA TGTGCCAGCAGTGAAGCGTGGCCACCCGTACATTACAATGAGCAGTTCTTC.

This chain links TRBV13 with TRBJ2-7; TRBD2 matches at 11 bases. This CDR3 contains 15 residues. CDR1 and CDR2 (germline): PRHDT, FYEKMQ (reference sequence). V was pared by 5 bases and J by 9 bases, with 12 bases of the junction left unmatched. The CDR3 nucleotides are TGTGCCAGCAGCCCCGCTGGGACTAGCGGCGTCGGGCAGTACTTC. As protein: CASSPAGTSGVGQYF.

The rearrangement joins TRBV12-5 to TRBJ2-5; 7 nucleotides agree with TRBD1. CDR3 length: 14 amino acids. Unmatched junction bases numbered 2, after V lost 1 base and J lost 3 bases. CDR1 is LGHNT, CDR2 FRNRAP, per germline. The CDR3 DNA is TGTGCTAGTGGTTTGGACAGGGGTGAAGAGACCCAGTACTTC. Its translation is CASGLDRGEETQYF.

CDR3: CASSQAAGGYWPYNEQFF. CDR3 sequence (DNA): TGCGCCAGCAGCCAAGCTGCGGGAGGATATTGGCCCTACAATGAGCAGTTCTTC. The V gene is TRBV4-3, the J gene TRBJ2-1, with TRBD2 identical over 8 bases. J lost 2 bases, V lost 1 base, and 10 bases had no gene match. Germline assignment: CDR1 LGHNA and CDR2 YSLEER. CDR3 length: 18 residues.

V is TRBV6-1 and J is TRBJ1-3, with TRBD1 matching over 9 bases. The V gene's germline CDR1 is MNHNS and CDR2 SASEGT. Losses at the gene ends were 0 bases for V and 4 bases for J; bases not matched to a gene: 7. This CDR3 has 17 amino acids. CDR3 nucleotide sequence: TGTGCCAGCAGTGAAGCGCCCGGACAGGGGAACGGAAACACCATATATTTT. It yields the protein CASSEAPGQGNGNTIYF.

V is TRBV5-6 and J is TRBJ2-5; D ambiguous. The J call may be wrong; the DNA end is better matched by TRBJ2-7. This CDR3 is 16 amino acids long. Germline CDR1 reads SGHDT; CDR2 reads YYEEEE. The CDR3 DNA reads TGTGCCAGCAGCTTGTTTATGGCAGAACTCTCCTACGAGCAGTACTTC. Its translation: CASSLFMAELSYEQYF.

This sequence joins TRBV9 and TRBJ2-3, with 8 nucleotides matching TRBD2. The J segment lost 3 bases and the V segment lost 4 bases, leaving 16 bases of the junction unmatched. From germline, CDR1 is SGDLS and CDR2 YYNGEE. The CDR3 runs 18 residues. In DNA form, the CDR3 reads TGTGCCAGCAGCTCACAAGGAGGGCGGGAGGAGGCGACAGATACGCAGTATTTT. Translated: CASSSQGGREEATDTQYF.

The chain links TRBV19 to TRBJ2-1; TRBD2 matches at 16 bases. The CDR3 spans 18 residues. CDR1 and CDR2 (germline): LNHDA, SQIVND (reference sequence). V shed 5 bases and J 4 bases; nucleotides not matched to a gene: 8. The CDR3, as DNA: TGTGCCAGTAGTCCCGGGACTAGCGGGGGGGGACTGTACAATGAGCAGTTCTTC. Translating it yields CASSPGTSGGGLYNEQFF.

The chain combines TRBV6-5 with TRBJ2-2; the match to TRBD2 covers 10 bases. Germline values: CDR1 MNHEY, CDR2 SVGAGI. Germline trimming cut 6 bases from V and 3 bases from J; bases unmatched to any gene: 4. The CDR3 covers 15 residues. The CDR3 loop reads CASSGLAAHTGELFF. CDR3 DNA sequence: TGTGCCAGCAGCGGACTAGCGGCTCACACCGGGGAGCTGTTTTTT.

The genes are TRBV7-9 and TRBJ2-7; no clear D. The CDR3 length is 14 residues. V lost 1 base and J 2 bases, leaving 9 bases between the germline ends. Germline-derived CDR1 and CDR2 are SEHNR and FQNEAQ (reference sequence). The CDR3 bases are TGTGCCAGCAGCTTAGAAACAGCAGCCTACGAGCAGTACTTC. Translation: CASSLETAAYEQYF.

Comment on this clone: The sample contains more than one DNA sequence encoding this CDR3. DNA for the CDR3: TGTGCCAGCAGTTTGACAGGGATGGGCACTGAAGCTTTCTTT. This translates into CASSLTGMGTEAFF. The V gene is TRBV28, the J gene TRBJ1-1; TRBD1 matches 7 bases. There are 14 residues in the CDR3. With 3 bases clipped from V and 4 bases from J, the junction kept 5 bases outside the gene matches. CDR1 and CDR2 (germline): MDHEN, SYDVKM. The full variable domain, in which reference TRBV28 and TRBJ1-1 provide the parts outside the CDR3, is DVKVTQSSRYLVKRTGEKVFLECVQDMDHENMFWYRQDPGLGLRLIYFSYDVKMKEKGDIPEGYSVSREKKERFSLILESASTNQTSMYLCASSLTGMGTEAFFGQGTRLTVV.

This clone appeared a single time. The chain links TRBV9 to TRBJ2-7, with unresolved D. In germline, CDR1 is SGDLS, CDR2 YYNGEE. V lost 4 bases to trimming and J lost 3 bases, with 17 bases between them. This CDR3 is built from 15 residues. This CDR3 is CASSPLAGRLYEQYF. Here the CDR3 DNA reads TGTGCCAGCAGCCCCCTCGCAGGTCGGCTCTACGAGCAGTACTTC. The full variable domain, in which reference TRBV9 and TRBJ2-7 provide the parts outside the CDR3, is DSGVTQTPKHLITATGQRVTLRCSPRSGDLSVYWYQQSLDQGLQFLIQYYNGEERAKGNILERFSAQQFPDLHSELNLSSLELGDSALYFCASSPLAGRLYEQYFGPGTRLTVT.

J is TRBJ2-2 and V is TRBV28; no clear D gene. Germline V gene data show CDR1 as MDHEN and CDR2 as SYDVKM. The germline V and J ends were trimmed by 5 bases and 4 bases, with 8 bases remaining between them. The CDR3 consists of 13 residues. This CDR3 reads CASSVQSTGELFF. CDR3 nucleotides: TGTGCCAGCAGTGTACAGAGCACCGGGGAGCTGTTTTTT.